This T cell receptor (beta chain) emerged from a study of PD-L1 blockade in urothelial cancer. Time point given: pretreatment peripheral blood. Clones were sequenced by immunoSEQ multiplex PCR, and TCRdb holds only the in-frame ones, with some missing. The table includes 130,000 or so clones, approximately 84% detected once. The CDR3 has 14 amino acids. CDR1 and CDR2 (germline): SGHAT, FQNNGV. Between the trimmed V and J ends, which lost 2 bases and 9 bases, there was a span of 11 bases. Material: PBMCs, obtained around atezolizumab (anti-PD-L1) treatment. The TCR sequence derives from a man in his fifties or sixties with urothelial cancer. This chain links TRBV11-2 with TRBJ1-6; possibly TRBD1 for D (6 bases). The CDR3 DNA reads as TGTGCCAGCAGCTTACGGGCAGGGGCTTCACCCCTCCACTTT. Its protein is CASSLRAGASPLHF.